This record concerns one TCR beta chain sequence. Its specificity is not known. The CDR3 contains 15 residues. V lost 5 bases and J lost 0, with 11 bases in between. Germline V CDR1 and CDR2: LGHDT, YNNKEL (reference sequence). From the RT-PCR reads, TCRdb called clonotypes with MiXCR, one entry per CDR3 protein. The sample includes 400,000 to 650,000 distinct CDR3 sequences, approximately 7.7% seen only once; the top ten take less than 15%. The data originate from a study of response to subunit inactivated influenza vaccine. Study results and caveats: Few new T cells, the authors suggested, are recruited by each seasonal influenza vaccination.

The receptor comes from a man aged 50-75 years who received an inactivated influenza vaccine. The material sequenced was PBMCs from blood, taken around 25 months after vaccination. V usage is TRBV3-1 and J usage is TRBJ1-5; a possible D gene is TRBD1 (5 bases). For the CDR3, the DNA is TGTGCCAGCAGCAAAGGGGTCAATAGCAATCAGCCCCAGCATTTT. It is translated as CASSKGVNSNQPQHF.